The 28 T cell receptor beta chains given below trace back to one sample, sequenced in a study of early T cells in non-severe SARS-CoV-2 infection. TCRdb re-derived calls from the 5' RACE reads in MiXCR, one entry per CDR3 protein. The data show some 41,000 distinct CDR3 sequences, less than 30% seen once. Sample: whole blood, taken at baseline. These receptors were taken from an adult who was a healthcare worker with PCR-confirmed SARS-CoV-2 infection or an uninfected control (not recorded which).

The chain is built from TRBV24-1 and TRBJ2-3; D call uncertain. Trimming shortened V by 4 bases and J by 0 bases, and 4 bases separated the two germline ends. This CDR3 region has 13 residues. Germline-derived CDR1 and CDR2 are KGHDR and SFDVKD. The CDR3 region has the DNA TGTGCCACCAGTGACTCCAGCACAGATACGCAGTATTTT. Translating it yields CATSDSSTDTQYF.

This clonotype has just a few counts. J is TRBJ1-5 and V is TRBV21-1. TRBV21-1 is a listed pseudogene. CDR3 length equals 14 residues. CDR3 region: CASSKPNSNQPQHF. The CDR3 nucleotides read TGTGCCAGCAGCAAACCCAATTCCAATCAGCCCCAGCATTTT.

The CDR3 loop is CSVGARGNEKLFF. The CDR3 region has the DNA TGCAGCGTTGGTGCGAGAGGGAACGAAAAACTGTTTTTT. This chain connects TRBV29-1 to TRBJ1-4; D is unclear. CDR1 and CDR2 from the germline V gene are SQVTM and ANQGSEA. Trimming stripped 4 bases from V and 8 bases from J, with 14 bases between. This CDR3 is built from 13 residues.

This clonotype was detected ten times or more. The rearrangement links TRBV5-1 to TRBJ2-5; D uncertain. The ends were cut back, 1 base at V and 2 bases at J, with 3 bases in the middle. The germline gives CDR1 SGHRS, CDR2 YFSETQ. The CDR3 extends over 12 amino acids. CDR3 sequence reads: CASSLSQETQYF. Written as DNA, the CDR3 is TGCGCCAGCAGCTTGTCTCAAGAGACCCAGTACTTC. Drawing the rest from reference TRBV5-1 and TRBJ2-5, the complete variable domain is KAGVTQTPRYLIKTRGQQVTLSCSPISGHRSVSWYQQTPGQGLQFLFEYFSETQRNKGNFPGRFSGRQFSNSRSEMNVSTLELGDSALYLCASSLSQETQYFGPGTRLLVL.

The V gene is TRBV19, the J gene TRBJ2-3; 9 nucleotides line up with TRBD2. After removal of 5 bases from V and 3 bases from J, the junction contained 15 bases not matched to a gene. The germline gives CDR1 LNHDA, CDR2 SQIVND (reference sequence). The CDR3 covers 18 residues. The CDR3 protein is CASSASNTLGLATDTQYF. As DNA, the CDR3 is TGTGCCAGTAGTGCCTCCAACACCCTGGGACTAGCAACAGATACGCAGTATTTT.

This clonotype was seen repeatedly, ten times or more. The rearrangement joins TRBV25-1 to TRBJ1-6; possible D gene TRBD1, 5 bases. V was shortened by 2 bases and J by 0 bases, with 5 bases between the two germline ends. The CDR3 totals 15 residues. Germline-derived CDR1 and CDR2 are MGHDK and SYGVNS. This CDR3 is CASSEGGSYNSPLHF. CDR3 in DNA: TGTGCCAGCAGTGAAGGGGGCTCCTATAATTCACCCCTCCACTTT.

The chain carries TRBV7-9 and TRBJ2-1; 7 bases fit TRBD2. V lost 5 bases, J lost 0 bases, and 7 bases stayed unmatched. This CDR3 region has 16 residues. Germline values: CDR1 SEHNR, CDR2 FQNEAQ (reference sequence). Written as DNA, the CDR3 is TGTGCCAGCAGCGTTAGCGGGCTTAGCTCCTACAATGAGCAGTTCTTC. Amino acids: CASSVSGLSSYNEQFF.

The chain recombines TRBV20-1 with TRBJ1-3; no reliable D call. Germline values: CDR1 DFQATT, CDR2 SNEGSKA (reference sequence). Between the trimmed V and J ends, which lost 6 bases and 2 bases, there was a span of 8 bases. CDR3 length equals 12 residues. In DNA, the CDR3 is TGCAGTGCCCGGGCTCCTGGAAACACCATATATTTT. Protein: CSARAPGNTIYF.

This chain connects TRBV4-1 to TRBJ2-2; 8 bases agree with TRBD1. The CDR3 totals 16 residues. The V gene's germline CDR1 is MGHRA and CDR2 YSYEKL. V shed 5 bases, J shed 4 bases, and the junction held 9 bases outside the gene matches. Written as DNA, the CDR3 is TGCGCCAGCAGCAAAAGGCAGGGGGCGGGCACCGGGGAGCTGTTTTTT. Its translation: CASSKRQGAGTGELFF.

This clonotype turned up a few times. The chain links TRBV5-1 to TRBJ2-3; 9 bases line up with TRBD2. The trim removed 3 bases at V and 2 bases at J, leaving 7 bases unmatched. This CDR3 spans 16 amino acids. Germline CDR1 SGHRS, CDR2 YFSETQ. CDR3: CASSSVAGAFTDTQYF. CDR3 bases: TGCGCCAGCAGCTCAGTAGCGGGGGCCTTCACAGATACGCAGTATTTT.

In its sample, this clonotype was seen a few times. The V and J genes are TRBV14 and TRBJ1-6; D might be TRBD1 (5 bases). CDR3 size: 18 residues. Germline V CDR1 and CDR2: SGHDN, FVKESK. Trimming removed 2 bases at V and 3 bases at J, with 17 bases between. CDR3 bases: TGTGCCAGCAGCCAAATCGCTCAGGGTGGAATCTATAATTCACCCCTCCACTTT. Its translation: CASSQIAQGGIYNSPLHF.

The chain combines TRBV21-1 with TRBJ2-7; the table's D gene call, TRBD1, was not cross checked with the DNA. TRBV21-1 is a recognized pseudogene. The CDR3 runs to 13 residues. The CDR3 is CASSTGQTYEQYF. CDR3 sequence (DNA): TGTGCCAGCAGCACGGGACAAACCTACGAGCAGTACTTC.

In this sample, this clonotype turned up many times. The chain employs TRBV19 and TRBJ2-1; D possibly corresponds to TRBD2 (6 bases). V was clipped by 5 bases and J by 7 bases, with 15 bases between them. The V gene's germline CDR1 is LNHDA and CDR2 SQIVND (reference sequence). This CDR3 region has 14 residues. CDR3 sequence: CASSYAAGTNEQFF. CDR3 DNA sequence: TGTGCCAGTAGTTATGCGGCGGGGACGAATGAGCAGTTCTTC.

A few counts support this clonotype. The chain couples TRBV5-1 to TRBJ2-7; 10 bases agree with TRBD2. V shed 1 base and J 6 bases; nucleotides not matched to a gene: 4. This CDR3 region has 14 residues. Germline CDR1 SGHRS, CDR2 YFSETQ. CDR3 sequence: CASSLKLAGTEQYF. The DNA of the CDR3 is TGCGCCAGCAGCTTGAAACTAGCGGGGACCGAGCAGTACTTC.

The rearrangement joins TRBV7-9 to TRBJ1-4; D not certain. Germline V CDR1 and CDR2: SEHNR, FQNEAQ (reference sequence). Trimming cost V 4 bases and J 7 bases, with 7 bases left between them. This CDR3 is built from 12 residues. The chain's CDR3 is CASSSRGEKLFF. The DNA for the CDR3 is TGTGCCAGCAGCTCCCGTGGTGAAAAACTGTTTTTT.

J is TRBJ2-3 and V is TRBV3-1, with 8 bases matching TRBD2. Germline lookup yields CDR1 LGHDT and CDR2 YNNKEL (reference sequence). The CDR3 runs to 14 residues. Trimming removed 4 bases from V and 6 bases from J; junction bases left unmatched: 6. This CDR3 is CASSLTGGPDTQYF. Here the CDR3 DNA reads TGTGCCAGCAGCCTGACGGGGGGGCCGGATACGCAGTATTTT.

V and J are TRBV7-9 and TRBJ2-7; possible D gene TRBD1, 5 bases. Trimming removed 6 bases at V and 0 bases at J, with 12 bases between. This CDR3 has 14 residues. Germline-derived CDR1 and CDR2 are SEHNR and FQNEAQ (reference sequence). In nucleotides, the CDR3 is TGTGCCAGCAGATCTCACAGGAGCTCCTACGAGCAGTACTTC. Protein product: CASRSHRSSYEQYF.

A few counts support this clonotype. The genes are TRBV20-1 and TRBJ2-5, with TRBD2 matching 10 bases. CDR3 length: 14 amino acids. Unmatched junction bases numbered 5, after V lost 7 bases and J lost 0 bases. Germline loops: CDR1 DFQATT, CDR2 SNEGSKA (reference sequence). In DNA, the CDR3 is TGCAGTGGATTGGGACTAGCGTACCAAGAGACCCAGTACTTC. This translates into CSGLGLAYQETQYF.

This sequence joins TRBV12-3 or TRBV12-4 and TRBJ1-2; 7 nucleotides agree with TRBD1. The CDR3 spans 13 residues. V lost 5 bases and J lost 4; bases outside the gene matches: 4. The CDR3, as DNA: TGTGCCAGCAGTAGGGACAGTCTCTATGGCTACACCTTC. Translation: CASSRDSLYGYTF.

This chain links TRBV19 with TRBJ2-6; D might be TRBD1 or TRBD2, each matching 5 bases. Between the trimmed V and J ends, which lost 5 bases and 0 bases, there was a span of 14 bases. Germline CDR1 reads LNHDA; CDR2 reads SQIVND (reference sequence). The CDR3 consists of 17 residues. The CDR3 protein is CASSGTGKLSGANVLTF. The CDR3 nucleotides are TGTGCCAGTAGTGGGACGGGAAAGCTCTCTGGGGCCAACGTCCTGACTTTC.

This clonotype was observed a few times. The chain uses TRBV12-3 or TRBV12-4 and TRBJ2-3; the D is unclear. Trimming took off 3 bases at V and 8 bases at J, with 3 bases between the two ends. The length of the CDR3 is 10 residues. CDR3 loop: CASSFGTQYF. Here the CDR3 DNA reads TGTGCCAGCAGTTTCGGTACGCAGTATTTT.

The gene calls are TRBV3-1 and TRBJ1-6, with D hard to call. The CDR3 is 12 residues long. Germline V lookup: CDR1 LGHDT, CDR2 YNNKEL (reference sequence). V lost 2 bases, J lost 7 bases, and 3 bases lay in between. The CDR3 is CASSQRNSPLHF. The CDR3 DNA reads as TGTGCCAGCAGCCAAAGAAATTCACCCCTCCACTTT.

J is TRBJ2-5 and V is TRBV11-2; 12 bases match TRBD2. Germline CDR1 reads SGHAT; CDR2 reads FQNNGV. Trimming took 1 base from V and 4 from J; bases not matched to a gene: 7. The CDR3 is 17 residues long. The CDR3 DNA sequence: TGTGCCAGCAGCTTAGGACTAGCGGGGGAAGGGTTAGAGACCCAGTACTTC. Its protein product is CASSLGLAGEGLETQYF.

This clonotype came up a few times. One end of the junction fails to match germline, which may point to a read error. V is TRBV6-5 and J is TRBJ2-7, with D perhaps matching TRBD1 or TRBD2 (5 bases each). Germline V lookup: CDR1 MNHEY, CDR2 SVGAGI. There are 13 residues in the CDR3. CDR3 nucleotides: TGTACCAGCAGGGAGACAGCGTCCTACGAGCAGTACTTC. This gives the protein CTSRETASYEQYF.

Only a few counts were recorded for this clonotype. V and J are TRBV20-1 and TRBJ2-5; tentatively, D is TRBD2 (5 bases). The CDR3 has 12 amino acids. Germline V CDR1 and CDR2: DFQATT, SNEGSKA (reference sequence). V gave up 3 bases and J gave up 7 bases, with 12 bases separating them. CDR3 in amino acids: CSASLPAGTQYF. For the CDR3, the DNA is TGCAGTGCTAGCCTACCGGCGGGGACCCAGTACTTC.

This clonotype was seen ten or more times. J is TRBJ2-2 and V is TRBV20-1; TRBD2 is a possible D gene (6 bases). This CDR3 has 13 amino acids. Germline V gene lookup returns CDR1 DFQATT and CDR2 SNEGSKA (reference sequence). V lost 6 bases, J lost 2 bases, and 10 bases lay in between. The CDR3 loop reads CSAEGTNTGELFF. CDR3 in DNA: TGCAGTGCGGAGGGGACCAACACCGGGGAGCTGTTTTTT.

The CDR3 loop is CASSSTGVRSYEQYF. CDR3 coding DNA: TGTGCCAGCAGCTCGACAGGGGTTAGGTCCTACGAGCAGTACTTC. The chain recombines TRBV6-5 with TRBJ2-7, with TRBD1 matching over 8 bases. The CDR3 is 15 amino acids. Germline CDR1 MNHEY, CDR2 SVGAGI. J lost 1 base, V lost 6 bases, and 8 bases had no gene match.

The genes are TRBV6-2 or TRBV6-3 and TRBJ1-1; TRBD1 matches at 7 bases. V lost 5 bases and J lost 3; bases outside the gene matches: 6. CDR1 and CDR2 (germline): MNHEY, SVGEGT. CDR3 length: 14 amino acids. The CDR3 DNA reads TGTGCCAGCAGTGCTTACAGGGGACACACTGAAGCTTTCTTT. It codes for CASSAYRGHTEAFF.